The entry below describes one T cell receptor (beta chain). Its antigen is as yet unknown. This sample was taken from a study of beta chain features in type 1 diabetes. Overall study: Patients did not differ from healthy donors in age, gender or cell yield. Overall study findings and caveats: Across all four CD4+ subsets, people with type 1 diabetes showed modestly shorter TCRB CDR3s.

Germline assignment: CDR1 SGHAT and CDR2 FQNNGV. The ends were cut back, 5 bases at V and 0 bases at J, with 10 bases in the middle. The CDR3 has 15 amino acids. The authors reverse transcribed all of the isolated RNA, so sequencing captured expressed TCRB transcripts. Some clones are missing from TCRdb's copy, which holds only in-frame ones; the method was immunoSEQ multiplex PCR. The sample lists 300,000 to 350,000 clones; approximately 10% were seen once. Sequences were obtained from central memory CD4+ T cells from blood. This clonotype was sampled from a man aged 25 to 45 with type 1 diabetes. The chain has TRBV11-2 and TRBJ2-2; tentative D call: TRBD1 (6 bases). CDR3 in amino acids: CASSARTANTGELFF. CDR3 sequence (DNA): TGTGCCAGCAGCGCCCGGACAGCGAACACCGGGGAGCTGTTTTTT.